This TCR beta chain was recovered during a study of T cells after yellow fever vaccination. Study summary: The SMART-Seq v4 Ultra Low Input method served to prepare the low-cell-number fractions.

This clonotype was counted ten times or more. Its antigen remains unidentified. Study-wide findings and caveats: The study re-detected most primary-vaccination clones after the booster (around 96% CD4, approximately 88% CD8). Overall, a small share of clonotypes was seen in both CD4 and CD8 compartments. Abundant clonotypes from the bulk population could get into FACS-sorted repertoires as contaminants.

TCRdb reanalysed the 5' RACE reads using MiXCR and keeps one entry per CDR3 protein. Of some 32,000 distinct CDR3 sequences in the sample, roughly 4.5% were seen once. The length of the CDR3 is 13 residues. V was trimmed by 4 bases and J by 1 base, leaving 8 bases between them. The germline gives CDR1 SGHRS, CDR2 YFSETQ. V is TRBV5-1 and J is TRBJ1-1; D remains unclear. The sequenced sample was CD8+ T cells sorted from PBMCs, obtained 5 days after the yellow fever booster vaccination. This TCR was sampled from a man aged 25-45 years who received the YFV17D yellow fever vaccine. CDR3 residues: CASSRVENTEAFF. The CDR3 nucleotides are TGCGCCAGCAGCCGGGTTGAGAACACTGAAGCTTTCTTT.